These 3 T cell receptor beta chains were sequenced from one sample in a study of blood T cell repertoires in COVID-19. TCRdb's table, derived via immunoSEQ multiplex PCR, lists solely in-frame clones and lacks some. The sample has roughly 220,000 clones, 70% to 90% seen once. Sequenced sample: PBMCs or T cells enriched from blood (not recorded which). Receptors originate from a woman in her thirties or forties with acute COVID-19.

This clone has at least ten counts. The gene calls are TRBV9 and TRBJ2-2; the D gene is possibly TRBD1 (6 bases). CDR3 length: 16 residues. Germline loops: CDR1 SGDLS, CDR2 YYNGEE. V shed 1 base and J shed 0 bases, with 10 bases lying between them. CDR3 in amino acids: CASSVYTGSNTGELFF. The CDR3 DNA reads TGTGCCAGCAGCGTATACACAGGGTCGAACACCGGGGAGCTGTTTTTT.

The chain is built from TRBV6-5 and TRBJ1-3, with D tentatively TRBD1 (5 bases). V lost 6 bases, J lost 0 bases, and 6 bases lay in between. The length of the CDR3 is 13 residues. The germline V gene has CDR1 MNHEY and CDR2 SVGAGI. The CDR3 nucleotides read TGTGCCAGCAGACAGGCCTCTGGAAACACCATATATTTT. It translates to CASRQASGNTIYF.

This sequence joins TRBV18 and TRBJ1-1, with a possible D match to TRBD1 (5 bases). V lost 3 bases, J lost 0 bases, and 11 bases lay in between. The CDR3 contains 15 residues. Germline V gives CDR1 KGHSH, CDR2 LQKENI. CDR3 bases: TGTGCCAGCTCACCTCAAGGGGCCATGAACACTGAAGCTTTCTTT. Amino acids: CASSPQGAMNTEAFF.